Each of the 31 T cell receptor beta chains below was sequenced from the same sample in a study of cytomegalovirus exposure and HLA in healthy donors. Data came from immunoSEQ multiplex PCR; TCRdb stores just in-frame clones and leaves some out. The sample carries some 98,000 clones, roughly 85% recorded once. The sequencing sample was made of PBMCs. The source of these receptors is a woman under 40 in good health and CMV-seronegative.

This rearrangement joins TRBV11-2 to TRBJ1-3, with D unclear. Deletions cut 3 bases from V and 4 bases from J, with 4 bases between. This CDR3 contains 12 residues. Germline V gives CDR1 SGHAT, CDR2 FQNNGV. CDR3 in DNA: TGTGCCAGCAGCTTTCCAGGAAACACCATATATTTT. This sequence encodes CASSFPGNTIYF.

The CDR3 DNA is TGTGCCAGCAGCTTCCAGGTCGCGAACACCGGGGAGCTGTTTTTT. This gives the protein CASSFQVANTGELFF. The chain recombines TRBV5-4 with TRBJ2-2; D call uncertain. The V end lost 2 bases, the J end lost 0 bases, and 8 bases lay between the germline ends. The CDR3 is 15 residues long. Germline CDR1 and CDR2: SGHNT and YYREEE (reference sequence). Full variable domain (missing parts from reference TRBV5-4 and TRBJ2-2): ETGVTQSPTHLIKTRGQQVTLRCSSQSGHNTVSWYQQALGQGPQFIFQYYREEENGRGNFPPRFSGLQFPNYSSELNVNALELDDSALYLCASSFQVANTGELFFGEGSRLTVL.

V is TRBV5-1 and J is TRBJ2-7, with D hard to call. The CDR3 length is 16 residues. Per germline, CDR1 SGHRS and CDR2 YFSETQ. The V gene lost 0 bases and the J gene lost 4 bases, with 17 bases spanning the gap. The CDR3 sequence is CASSLDLSAAGYEQYF. The CDR3 DNA reads as TGCGCCAGCAGCTTGGATCTGTCGGCAGCAGGATACGAGCAGTACTTC.

This rearrangement joins TRBV25-1 to TRBJ2-7, with TRBD2 matching over 9 bases. After removal of 1 base from V and 6 bases from J, the junction contained 4 bases not matched to a gene. Germline V gene lookup returns CDR1 MGHDK and CDR2 SYGVNS. This CDR3 is built from 14 residues. This CDR3 is CASSEFTAGGEQYF. The CDR3 DNA follows: TGTGCCAGCAGTGAATTCACAGCGGGAGGCGAGCAGTACTTC.

This clone has just one count. The chain employs TRBV28 and TRBJ1-5, with D possibly matching TRBD1 (6 bases). Germline V gene lookup returns CDR1 MDHEN and CDR2 SYDVKM. The germline V and J ends were trimmed by 6 bases and 7 bases, with 19 bases remaining between them. This CDR3 has 15 amino acids. The CDR3 bases are TGTGCCAGCAGCAAAGCGGGGGGGGCTGGCCAGCCCCAGCATTTT. Translated, it gives CASSKAGGAGQPQHF.

The chain carries TRBV6-6 and TRBJ2-5, with D possibly being TRBD1 (5 bases). Germline V gives CDR1 MNHNY, CDR2 SVGAGI (reference sequence). This CDR3 comprises 14 residues. Trimming pared 6 bases from V and 3 bases from J, leaving 14 bases between. CDR3 residues: CASRPPQGKETQYF. CDR3 DNA sequence: TGTGCCAGCAGGCCCCCTCAGGGAAAAGAGACCCAGTACTTC.

The genes are TRBV9 and TRBJ2-2, with TRBD2 matching 8 bases. The J segment lost 4 bases and the V segment lost 3 bases, leaving 2 bases of the junction unmatched. The germline V gene has CDR1 SGDLS and CDR2 YYNGEE. The CDR3 runs to 14 residues. The CDR3, as DNA: TGTGCCAGCAGCGGCGGGGGGAGCACCGGGGAGCTGTTTTTT. Translating it yields CASSGGGSTGELFF. The full variable domain, in which reference TRBV9 and TRBJ2-2 provide the parts outside the CDR3, is DSGVTQTPKHLITATGQRVTLRCSPRSGDLSVYWYQQSLDQGLQFLIQYYNGEERAKGNILERFSAQQFPDLHSELNLSSLELGDSALYFCASSGGGSTGELFFGEGSRLTVL.

The chain combines TRBV5-1 with TRBJ1-2, with no clear D. The CDR3 is made up of 15 amino acids. CDR1 is SGHRS and CDR2 is YFSETQ in the germline V gene. Trimming stripped 4 bases from V and 2 bases from J, with 15 bases between. The CDR3 loop is CASSTLLGANYGYTF. Written as DNA, the CDR3 is TGCGCCAGCAGCACCCTACTCGGTGCCAACTATGGCTACACCTTC. Full variable domain (rest looked up from reference TRBV5-1 and TRBJ1-2): KAGVTQTPRYLIKTRGQQVTLSCSPISGHRSVSWYQQTPGQGLQFLFEYFSETQRNKGNFPGRFSGRQFSNSRSEMNVSTLELGDSALYLCASSTLLGANYGYTFGSGTRLTVV.

The CDR3 bases are TGTGCCAGCAGCTTAAGGCTCTGGGGGCGCGGGAGCAATCAGCCCCAGCATTTT. This gives the protein CASSLRLWGRGSNQPQHF. The J gene is TRBJ1-5, the V gene TRBV7-2; D is possibly TRBD1 (6 bases). Germline CDR1 SGHTA, CDR2 FQGNSA. The CDR3 is made up of 18 amino acids. Trimming removed 2 bases at V and 1 base at J, with 18 bases between. The full variable domain, its missing parts supplied by reference TRBV7-2 and TRBJ1-5, is GAGVSQSPSNKVTEKGKDVELRCDPISGHTALYWYRQSLGQGLEFLIYFQGNSAPDKSGLPSDRFSAERTGGSVSTLTIQRTQQEDSAVYLCASSLRLWGRGSNQPQHFGDGTRLSIL.

V and J are TRBV6-1 and TRBJ2-1, with 15 bases aligning to TRBD2. The CDR3 is 16 amino acids. Germline V lookup: CDR1 MNHNS, CDR2 SASEGT. J was trimmed by 8 bases and V by 4 bases; bases with no gene match: 6. CDR3 coding DNA: TGTGCCAGCAGTGGGTGGACTAGCGGGAGGGGCGATGAGCAGTTCTTC. It encodes CASSGWTSGRGDEQFF.

The CDR3 loop is CASSSRNRTENRDIQYF. As DNA, the CDR3 is TGTGCCAGCAGCTCCCGGAATAGGACTGAGAACCGCGACATTCAGTACTTC. This chain connects TRBV7-9 to TRBJ2-4, with D possibly matching TRBD2 (5 bases). Germline CDR1 is SEHNR and CDR2 is FQNEAQ (reference sequence). CDR3 length: 17 residues. Trimming removed 4 bases from V and 8 bases from J, with 24 bases in between.

This clone is a singleton in its sample. This chain uses TRBV6-5 with TRBJ2-7; D perhaps matches TRBD2 (6 bases). The CDR3 extends over 15 amino acids. V was trimmed by 2 bases and J by 2 bases, leaving 13 bases between them. Germline CDR1 reads MNHEY; CDR2 reads SVGAGI. CDR3 amino acids: CASSYPGGGPYEQYF. CDR3 in DNA: TGTGCCAGCAGTTACCCCGGGGGAGGTCCCTACGAGCAGTACTTC.

The chain recombines TRBV9 with TRBJ1-2; 9 nucleotides match TRBD1. Germline trimming cut 8 bases from V and 5 bases from J; bases unmatched to any gene: 16. Germline V CDR1 and CDR2: SGDLS, YYNGEE. The CDR3 has 16 residues. CDR3 region: CARIGTGNVLRYGYTF. In DNA form, the CDR3 reads TGTGCCAGGATAGGGACAGGGAACGTTTTAAGGTATGGCTACACCTTC.

The chain is built from TRBV7-6 and TRBJ2-2; D uncertain. Trimming left V 4 bases short and J 3 bases short, with 12 bases between. This CDR3 spans 15 amino acids. CDR1 and CDR2 from the germline V gene are SGHVS and FNYEAQ. The CDR3, as DNA: TGTGCCAGCAGCTCGGCAGGCCAGTACACCGGGGAGCTGTTTTTT. This gives the protein CASSSAGQYTGELFF.

Regarding this clone: Other DNA sequences within the sample encode an identical CDR3. V usage is TRBV2 and J usage is TRBJ2-1; 10 bases agree with TRBD2. Germline-derived CDR1 and CDR2 are SNHLY and FYNNEI. The junction had 4 bases not matched to a gene; V was cut back by 8 bases and J by 0 bases. This CDR3 contains 15 residues. The CDR3 DNA reads as TGTGCCAGCTCCCCTAGCGGGGGCTCCTACAATGAGCAGTTCTTC. Translating it yields CASSPSGGSYNEQFF.

The chain combines TRBV6-5 with TRBJ2-6; TRBD1 is a possible D gene (5 bases). The CDR3 runs to 14 residues. CDR1 is MNHEY, CDR2 SVGAGI, per germline. V was cut by 10 bases and J by 0 bases, with 10 bases left in between. The CDR3 sequence: CATLQGSGANVLTF. The DNA of the CDR3 is TGTGCCACCCTGCAGGGCTCTGGGGCCAACGTCCTGACTTTC.

This clone was seen only a few times. J is TRBJ1-1 and V is TRBV7-9; TRBD1 is a possible D gene (5 bases). CDR3 length: 12 residues. CDR1 is SEHNR, CDR2 FQNEAQ, per germline (reference sequence). The CDR3 DNA reads TGTGCTGAGGAGGGACTCAACACTGAAGCTTTCTTT. Its protein is CAEEGLNTEAFF.

This sequence joins TRBV5-1 and TRBJ1-4; 8 bases fit TRBD1. The length of the CDR3 is 14 residues. Germline trimming cut 5 bases from V and 7 bases from J; bases unmatched to any gene: 7. Germline V gene sequence: CDR1 SGHRS, CDR2 YFSETQ. The CDR3 is CASSLGQGREKLFF. For the CDR3, the DNA is TGCGCCAGCAGTTTAGGACAGGGCCGTGAAAAACTGTTTTTT.

The chain uses TRBV7-9 and TRBJ1-3, with a weak D call TRBD1 (5 bases). The CDR3 consists of 15 residues. Germline values: CDR1 SEHNR, CDR2 FQNEAQ (reference sequence). V gave up 5 bases and J gave up 2 bases, with 13 bases separating them. The CDR3 protein is CASSVSRGTGNTIYF. The CDR3 region has the DNA TGTGCCAGCAGCGTCAGCCGGGGGACTGGAAACACCATATATTTT.

This chain's CDR3 is CASSFGTGGSYGYTF. The DNA for the CDR3 is TGTGCCAGCAGCTTTGGGACAGGAGGTTCCTATGGCTACACCTTC. The V gene is TRBV7-2, the J gene TRBJ1-2; 8 bases align to TRBD1. J was trimmed by 4 bases and V by 3 bases; bases with no gene match: 7. There are 15 residues in the CDR3. Germline values: CDR1 SGHTA, CDR2 FQGNSA. The whole variable domain, filled in from reference TRBV7-2 and TRBJ1-2, reads GAGVSQSPSNKVTEKGKDVELRCDPISGHTALYWYRQSLGQGLEFLIYFQGNSAPDKSGLPSDRFSAERTGGSVSTLTIQRTQQEDSAVYLCASSFGTGGSYGYTFGSGTRLTVV.

The rearrangement uses TRBV4-2 and TRBJ2-1, with D possibly TRBD2 on 6 matching bases. This CDR3 region has 16 residues. Germline V gene lookup returns CDR1 LGHNA and CDR2 YNFKEQ. Trimming removed 0 bases at V and 7 bases at J, with 16 bases between. The CDR3: CASSQEEAGRANEQFF. DNA of the CDR3: TGTGCCAGCAGCCAAGAAGAAGCGGGCAGGGCAAATGAGCAGTTCTTC.

This clone has just a few counts. This chain links TRBV2 with TRBJ1-5, with D uncertain. The CDR3 consists of 15 residues. The V gene lost 7 bases and the J gene lost 1 base, with 14 bases spanning the gap. Germline-derived CDR1 and CDR2 are SNHLY and FYNNEI. The chain's CDR3 is CASMLVRESNQPQHF. In DNA form, the CDR3 reads TGTGCCAGCATGTTAGTTCGGGAGAGCAATCAGCCCCAGCATTTT.

The V call is TRBV7-3, the J call TRBJ2-3; D might be TRBD2 (6 bases). Trimming removed 1 base at V and 2 bases at J, with 10 bases between. This CDR3 spans 15 amino acids. Germline values: CDR1 SGHTA, CDR2 FQGTGA. CDR3 in DNA: TGTGCCAGCAGCTTAAAGGCGGGGCTCACAGATACGCAGTATTTT. Translation gives CASSLKAGLTDTQYF. Filled out from reference TRBV7-3 and TRBJ2-3, the complete variable domain reads GAGVSQTPSNKVTEKGKYVELRCDPISGHTALYWYRQSLGQGPEFLIYFQGTGAADDSGLPNDRFFAVRPEGSVSTLKIQRTERGDSAVYLCASSLKAGLTDTQYFGPGTRLTVL.

V usage is TRBV6-1 and J usage is TRBJ2-2, with 11 bases that match TRBD1. The germline V gene encodes CDR1 MNHNS and CDR2 SASEGT. V lost 4 bases to trimming and J lost 5 bases; unmatched junction nucleotides: 6. This CDR3 region has 16 residues. CDR3 in amino acids: CASSGRGQGETGELFF. CDR3 nucleotide sequence: TGTGCCAGCAGTGGGAGGGGACAGGGGGAAACCGGGGAGCTGTTTTTT.

The chain joins TRBV19 to TRBJ2-2, with TRBD2 as a possible D gene (5 bases). V gave up 9 bases and J gave up 4 bases, with 21 bases separating them. Germline V gene sequence: CDR1 LNHDA, CDR2 SQIVND (reference sequence). The CDR3 contains 16 residues. CDR3 sequence (DNA): TGTGCCAGCTCGTCCAGTTGGAGGCGTGGCACCGGGGAGCTGTTTTTT. Its translation is CASSSSWRRGTGELFF. The full variable domain, rest sourced from reference TRBV19 and TRBJ2-2, is DGGITQSPKYLFRKEGQNVTLSCEQNLNHDAMYWYRQDPGQGLRLIYYSQIVNDFQKGDIAEGYSVSREKKESFPLTVTSAQKNPTAFYLCASSSSWRRGTGELFFGEGSRLTVL.

V is TRBV28 and J is TRBJ2-7, with 7 nucleotides matching TRBD1. The junction had 10 bases not matched to a gene; V was cut back by 11 bases and J by 6 bases. CDR1 is MDHEN and CDR2 is SYDVKM in the germline V gene. This CDR3 has 12 residues. The CDR3 DNA follows: TGTGCCTTACAGACAGGGTCGGGCGAGCAGTACTTC. It yields the protein CALQTGSGEQYF.

J is TRBJ2-5 and V is TRBV13, with a possible D match to TRBD2 (5 bases). Trimming pared 5 bases from V and 0 bases from J, leaving 13 bases between. Germline lookup yields CDR1 PRHDT and CDR2 FYEKMQ (reference sequence). This CDR3 spans 15 amino acids. The CDR3 DNA reads TGTGCCAGCAGCGAAACGACGGGGTACCAAGAGACCCAGTACTTC. This sequence encodes CASSETTGYQETQYF.

The chain uses TRBV9 and TRBJ1-6; TRBD1 aligns across 11 bases. Germline V gives CDR1 SGDLS, CDR2 YYNGEE. The CDR3 consists of 15 residues. V dropped 4 bases and J dropped 9; count of bases not matched to a gene: 6. CDR3 loop: CASSLGTGGSSPLHF. In DNA, the CDR3 is TGTGCCAGCAGCTTAGGGACAGGGGGGAGTTCACCCCTCCACTTT.

The chain carries TRBV10-3 and TRBJ2-3, with TRBD2 as a possible D gene (6 bases). The CDR3 is 15 residues long. The V and J ends lost 3 bases and 6 bases respectively, with 16 bases between them. From germline, CDR1 is ENHRY and CDR2 SYGVKD. The DNA for the CDR3 is TGTGCCATCAGTGATCTGGTCGGGAGTAGGGATACGCAGTATTTT. This translates into CAISDLVGSRDTQYF.

The rearrangement uses TRBV10-1 and TRBJ2-2; TRBD1 agrees at 7 bases. The junction had 6 bases not matched to a gene; V was cut back by 10 bases and J by 4 bases. CDR3 length equals 13 residues. Germline-derived CDR1 and CDR2 are WNHNN and SYGVQD (reference sequence). CDR3 sequence (DNA): TGCGCCACGCAGGGGGTTGGCACCGGGGAGCTGTTTTTT. It encodes CATQGVGTGELFF.

V and J are TRBV9 and TRBJ2-1; maybe TRBD1 (7 bases). V lost 4 bases and J 8 bases, leaving 10 bases between the germline ends. The CDR3 has 12 amino acids. Germline CDR1 reads SGDLS; CDR2 reads YYNGEE. CDR3: CASSPRGDEQFF. CDR3 sequence (DNA): TGTGCCAGCAGCCCCAGGGGGGATGAGCAGTTCTTC.